This T cell receptor (beta chain) emerged from a study of shared clonotypes between healthy human individuals. Whole-study findings and limits: Rarefaction exposed incomplete sorted-subset sequencing despite large depth.

Germline V lookup: CDR1 MNHEY, CDR2 SMNVEV (reference sequence). The ends were cut back, 5 bases at V and 5 bases at J, with 16 bases in the middle. The CDR3 extends over 14 amino acids. Remarks on this clone: What it binds is not known.

Measured with immunoSEQ multiplex PCR; TCRdb has only the in-frame clones, and not every one. Here the sample spans approximately 720,000 clones, under 95% being singletons. Naivety among CD8 cells was defined by CD45RO negativity and positive CCR7 selection, thereby excluding terminally differentiated effector memory CD45RA+ cells. The clonotype comes from a young man in good health. The sample taken for sequencing was naive CD8+ T cells sorted from blood. This chain links TRBV27 with TRBJ2-7; TRBD1 might be the D (5 bases). The CDR3 DNA reads as TGTGCCAGCAGTCAAGCCAGGGAAAGGCACGAGCAGTACTTC. It specifies CASSQARERHEQYF.